This T cell receptor beta chain was sequenced for a study of T-cell memory formation after mild COVID-19 (dated by TCRdb to about 2021). As for the study more broadly: TCR sequence clusters from the two donors were largely donor specific. Longitudinal TCRalpha and TCRbeta repertoire sequencing tracked T-cell clones expanding and contracting after mild COVID-19 in two donors. The cohort comprised two young, previously healthy adult volunteers, one female and one male.

Results and caveats for the whole study, not just this receptor: Contracting CD4+ clones were found mainly in CM and EM memory subsets, while CD8+ clones were enriched in EMRA. The second-wave clones that peaked on day 37 were not confirmed to be SARS-CoV-2 specific. Some responding clones were detected in pre-infection memory, suggesting pre-existing cross-reactive memory T cells joined the SARS-CoV-2 response. From day 15 to 85, contracting clones showed balanced CD4/CD8 phenotypes, whereas a second wave of clones that expanded from day 15 to 37 leaned towards CD4+. Only a couple of mild cases were covered in the study, and larger cohorts including severe cases with pre-infection samples were considered necessary.

PBMCs were isolated by Ficoll-Paque density gradient centrifugation. Instrument on record: Illumina NovaSeq 6000. TCRalpha and TCRbeta cDNA libraries were built by 5'RACE with constant-segment primers, adding sample barcodes and unique molecular identifiers. RNA was extracted from every sample with Trizol reagent. The libraries were amplified in two PCR steps, and the second step added a second sample barcode and Illumina TruSeq adapters. The libraries were sequenced on an Illumina NovaSeq using 2 x 150 bp paired-end reads. The authors' analysis ran thus. The reads were demultiplexed and collapsed into UMI-guided consensus sequences using migec v1.2.7. Using mixcr v2.1.11, the UMI consensuses were aligned to TRA and TRB V and J templates and assembled into clonotypes. Expanded or contracted clonotypes were those called significant by both edgeR and NoisET, with noise models trained on biological replicates. For edgeR calls, the cutoffs were a false discovery rate-adjusted p below 0.01 and a log2 fold-change threshold of 1. PCA with hierarchical clustering of max-normalized trajectories of the 1000 most abundant clonotypes was used as exploratory dynamics analysis. Separately sequenced CD4+ and CD8+ repertoires were used to assign the CD4 or CD8 phenotype of responding clones. Starting from the raw public reads, TCRdb applied fastp trimming at Q25, assembled clones with MiXCR and retained in-frame beta chains. Each CDR3 protein gets just one entry, which takes the most common genes and DNA from the rows behind it. The V and J calls were not made by the authors but by TCRdb's processing. The table for this sample lists fewer than 300,000 distinct CDR3 sequences; approximately 18% of them were counted only once. 20% to 25% of the sample goes to the ten largest clones.

On this clonotype itself: The clone's antigen remains unknown. Base qualities are not provided; no much larger clone lies one nucleotide away.

This receptor was identified in a man younger than 35 who had mild COVID-19 (a few samples of this study predate the infection). The sample titles of this study are shuffled in the database, so cell type and time point are left out; the donor was told from shared clones. Sequencing was carried out using PBMCs or a T cell subset sorted from them (not recorded which).

The CDR3 region: CSAPFWAGMTDTQYF. The DNA reads TGCAGTGCTCCTTTCTGGGCAGGGATGACAGATACGCAGTATTTT. The chain was built from TRBV20-1 and TRBJ2-3, with TRBD1 as a weak D call on 5 bases. V sheds 5 bases and J sheds 3 bases, leaving 18 bases between their ends. The CDR3 contains 15 residues, cysteine and phenylalanine counted. The only DNA kept is the CDR3, 45 bases in frame from the first base. In the germline V gene (reference sequence), CDR1 corresponds to DFQATT and CDR2 to SNEGSKA.